One and the same sample provided the 24 T cell receptor beta chains below, sequenced in a study of blood T cell repertoires in COVID-19. Only in-frame clones appear in the TCRdb table, and some are missing; sequencing was by immunoSEQ multiplex PCR. This repertoire shows hundreds of thousands of clones, approximately 90% found once; its top ten account for more than 1.4%. Source material: peripheral blood. Receptor source: a woman under 40 with active or convalescent COVID-19.

This sequence joins TRBV9 and TRBJ2-7; tentative D call: TRBD1 (5 bases). V lost 0 bases, J lost 7 bases, and 11 bases lay in between. Germline CDR1 reads SGDLS; CDR2 reads YYNGEE. The CDR3 length is 13 residues. The CDR3 DNA follows: TGTGCCAGCAGCGTAGTGTCAGGGCGGGAGCAGTACTTC. Residues: CASSVVSGREQYF.

The gene calls are TRBV10-2 and TRBJ2-2, with D unclear. Trimming cost V 6 bases and J 3 bases, with 14 bases left between them. Germline V gene sequence: CDR1 WSHSY, CDR2 SAAADI. The CDR3 spans 15 residues. The DNA of the CDR3 is TGCGCCAGCAGGTTGTCGAGCGTGGACACCGGGGAGCTGTTTTTT. Amino acids: CASRLSSVDTGELFF.

The DNA for the CDR3 is TGCGCCAGCAGCTTGGGACAGGGGGAGGACGGCTACACCTTC. Translating gives CASSLGQGEDGYTF. This sequence joins TRBV5-1 and TRBJ1-2; 9 nucleotides agree with TRBD1. Germline V gene sequence: CDR1 SGHRS, CDR2 YFSETQ. V was clipped by 0 bases and J by 8 bases; unmatched bases: 5. The CDR3 is 14 residues long. The full variable domain, with the rest looked up from reference TRBV5-1 and TRBJ1-2, is KAGVTQTPRYLIKTRGQQVTLSCSPISGHRSVSWYQQTPGQGLQFLFEYFSETQRNKGNFPGRFSGRQFSNSRSEMNVSTLELGDSALYLCASSLGQGEDGYTFGSGTRLTVV.

This chain joins TRBV11-3 and TRBJ2-3, with 12 bases identical to TRBD2. The germline CDR1 and CDR2 sequences are SGHNT and YENEEA. This CDR3 has 14 residues. V gave up 5 bases and J gave up 5 bases; unmatched junction bases: 2. CDR3 DNA sequence: TGTGCCAGCAGCCCGGGACTAGCGGGAGATACGCAGTATTTT. Residues: CASSPGLAGDTQYF.

The rearrangement uses TRBV12-3 or TRBV12-4 and TRBJ1-1; TRBD1 agrees at 7 bases. This CDR3 spans 13 amino acids. V lost 2 bases, J lost 5 bases, and 2 bases stayed unmatched. The CDR3 coding sequence is TGTGCCAGCAGTTTAAGACAGGGTACTGAAGCTTTCTTT. Translation gives CASSLRQGTEAFF.

The J gene is TRBJ2-3, the V gene TRBV6-5, with 8 bases matching TRBD2. CDR3 size: 15 residues. In germline, CDR1 is MNHEY, CDR2 SVGAGI. V lost 6 bases and J lost 3; bases outside the gene matches: 8. The CDR3 DNA follows: TGTGCCAGCAGCCCCGGGGGGGCCGAGACAGATACGCAGTATTTT. Translating it yields CASSPGGAETDTQYF.

This chain uses TRBV4-2 with TRBJ1-4; D perhaps matches TRBD1 (5 bases). V shed 1 base and J shed 4 bases, with 10 bases lying between them. Germline values: CDR1 LGHNA, CDR2 YNFKEQ. This CDR3 has 15 amino acids. This CDR3 reads CASSQVLTDNEKLFF. The CDR3, as DNA: TGTGCCAGCAGCCAAGTGTTGACAGATAATGAAAAACTGTTTTTT.

V is TRBV10-1 and J is TRBJ1-5, with 7 bases that match TRBD1. The V gene's germline CDR1 is WNHNN and CDR2 SYGVQD (reference sequence). There are 17 residues in the CDR3. The V and J ends lost 3 bases and 0 bases, in that order; junction bases with no gene match: 8. CDR3 sequence: CASSEGSTGSSNQPQHF. DNA for the CDR3: TGCGCCAGCAGTGAAGGGTCGACAGGGAGTAGCAATCAGCCCCAGCATTTT.

This chain links TRBV5-4 with TRBJ2-6, with D perhaps matching TRBD1 (5 bases). Trimming cost V 2 bases and J 4 bases, with 13 bases left between them. The CDR3 has 16 residues. Germline V CDR1 and CDR2: SGHNT, YYREEE (reference sequence). CDR3 in DNA: TGTGCCAGCAGCTTTGGTTCAGGGTACGGGGCCAACGTCCTGACTTTC. Translated: CASSFGSGYGANVLTF.

The gene calls are TRBV15 and TRBJ2-3, with D possibly being TRBD2 (6 bases). CDR1 is LNHNV and CDR2 is YYDKDF in the germline V gene (reference sequence). Trimming stripped 1 base from V and 11 bases from J, with 19 bases between. This CDR3 has 15 residues. The CDR3 spells CATSRVFGGPGEQYF. The CDR3 DNA is TGTGCCACCAGCAGAGTTTTTGGGGGTCCGGGGGAGCAGTATTTT.

This clone was counted many times. This sequence joins TRBV10-3 and TRBJ2-7; D call uncertain. CDR1 and CDR2 from the germline V gene are ENHRY and SYGVKD. V lost 0 bases and J 0 bases, leaving 9 bases between the germline ends. The CDR3 contains 15 residues. The CDR3 DNA is TGTGCCATCAGTGAGTCTACAGTAACCTCCTACGAGCAGTACTTC. It codes for CAISESTVTSYEQYF.

The V call is TRBV2, the J call TRBJ2-1, with 7 bases fitting TRBD2. The germline gives CDR1 SNHLY, CDR2 FYNNEI. This CDR3 contains 15 residues. J was trimmed by 5 bases and V by 2 bases; bases with no gene match: 6. Here the CDR3 DNA reads TGTGCCAGCAGTGAAAGGTCAGGGAGGGACAATGAGCAGTTCTTC. This translates into CASSERSGRDNEQFF.

CDR3 DNA: TGTGCCAGCTACAGGGGCTCCGGGTCTGAAGCTTTCTTT. Encoded protein: CASYRGSGSEAFF. The chain is built from TRBV6-5 and TRBJ1-1; 7 nucleotides match TRBD1. With V trimmed by 8 bases and J by 6 bases, 9 bases remained unmatched. CDR1 is MNHEY and CDR2 is SVGAGI in the germline V gene. This CDR3 contains 13 residues.

Comments on this clone: This CDR3 is also generated by other DNA sequences in the sample. The chain joins TRBV11-2 to TRBJ2-1, with a weak D call TRBD1 (5 bases). V lost 2 bases, J lost 1 base, and 9 bases lay in between. CDR3 length: 15 amino acids. Germline lookup yields CDR1 SGHAT and CDR2 FQNNGV. The CDR3 region has the DNA TGTGCCAGCAGCTTATTTGCAGGGTCCTACAATGAGCAGTTCTTC. It translates to CASSLFAGSYNEQFF.

This clone was counted between two and nine times. The V call is TRBV15, the J call TRBJ1-2; TRBD1 is a possible D gene (6 bases). The germline V gene encodes CDR1 LNHNV and CDR2 YYDKDF (reference sequence). V shed 5 bases and J shed 8 bases, with 15 bases lying between them. The CDR3 contains 13 residues. The DNA for the CDR3 is TGTGCCACCAGCGCGAACAGGGCAGGCGGCTACACCTTC. This gives the protein CATSANRAGGYTF.

V and J are TRBV13 and TRBJ2-1; the match to TRBD2 covers 13 bases. The V and J ends lost 5 bases and 1 base, in that order; junction bases with no gene match: 17. The germline CDR1 and CDR2 sequences are PRHDT and FYEKMQ (reference sequence). This CDR3 is 21 amino acids long. The CDR3 DNA follows: TGTGCCAGCAGCCCTCTTTCTACTGGACTAGCGGGAGTACCATCCTACAATGAGCAGTTCTTC. It translates to CASSPLSTGLAGVPSYNEQFF.

The chain links TRBV5-1 to TRBJ1-2; 9 bases match TRBD1. The CDR3 totals 13 residues. The germline V gene encodes CDR1 SGHRS and CDR2 YFSETQ. J was trimmed by 4 bases and V by 7 bases; bases with no gene match: 5. CDR3 sequence (DNA): TGCGCCAGCTATCAGACAGGGGGCTATGGCTACACCTTC. Translating it yields CASYQTGGYGYTF.

This clone has a handful of counts. This chain joins TRBV19 and TRBJ1-2, with 7 nucleotides matching TRBD1. With V trimmed by 8 bases and J by 0 bases, 9 bases remained unmatched. Germline V CDR1 and CDR2: LNHDA, SQIVND (reference sequence). This CDR3 is built from 15 residues. CDR3 residues: CASVSGGPANYGYTF. The CDR3, as DNA: TGTGCCAGTGTTTCAGGGGGTCCTGCTAACTATGGCTACACCTTC.

V is TRBV3-1 (or the pseudogene TRBV3-2) and J is TRBJ2-7; 8 bases are a match to TRBD1. Germline V gene sequence: CDR1 LGHDT, CDR2 YNNKEL (reference sequence). The CDR3 loop spans 15 amino acids. Unmatched junction bases numbered 10, after V lost 2 bases and J lost 7 bases. CDR3 region: CASSQQGAGSEEQYF. In DNA, the CDR3 is TGTGCCAGCAGCCAACAGGGGGCTGGGTCGGAAGAGCAGTACTTC.

The chain carries TRBV19 and TRBJ1-2; D perhaps matches TRBD1 (6 bases). The CDR3 runs to 13 residues. V was cut by 6 bases and J by 4 bases, with 12 bases left in between. Germline V gene data show CDR1 as LNHDA and CDR2 as SQIVND (reference sequence). CDR3 sequence: CASRDDRIYGYTF. CDR3 bases: TGTGCCAGTAGGGACGACAGGATCTATGGCTACACCTTC.

The chain uses TRBV5-4 and TRBJ2-3; D might be TRBD2 (5 bases). V lost 4 bases to trimming and J lost 7 bases, with 13 bases between them. This CDR3 is built from 13 residues. Germline CDR1 SGHNT, CDR2 YYREEE (reference sequence). The CDR3 reads CASSPGRENTQYF. DNA for the CDR3: TGTGCCAGCAGCCCGGGAAGGGAAAATACGCAGTATTTT.

V is TRBV6-5 and J is TRBJ1-1; D may be TRBD1 (6 bases). With 6 bases removed from V and 0 bases from J, the gap between germline ends came to 14 bases. Germline assignment: CDR1 MNHEY and CDR2 SVGAGI. This CDR3 is 15 amino acids long. The CDR3 DNA sequence: TGTGCCAGCAGCCGACAGGTCAGCATGAACACTGAAGCTTTCTTT. Translated: CASSRQVSMNTEAFF.

This CDR3 reads CASSQDRRLARTSYEQYF. The CDR3 region has the DNA TGCGCCAGCAGCCAAGATCGGAGGCTAGCGAGGACCTCCTACGAGCAGTACTTC. This chain joins TRBV4-1 and TRBJ2-7; a possible D gene is TRBD2 (6 bases). Trimming took off 0 bases at V and 0 bases at J, with 18 bases between the two ends. CDR3 length: 18 residues. Germline V lookup: CDR1 MGHRA, CDR2 YSYEKL.

The chain uses TRBV14 and TRBJ1-4; 7 bases agree with TRBD1. Per germline, CDR1 SGHDN and CDR2 FVKESK. This CDR3 spans 15 amino acids. V shed 2 bases, J shed 4 bases, and the junction held 4 bases outside the gene matches. The CDR3 DNA sequence: TGTGCCAGCAGCCAACAGGGACAGTATAATGAAAAACTGTTTTTT. This translates into CASSQQGQYNEKLFF.